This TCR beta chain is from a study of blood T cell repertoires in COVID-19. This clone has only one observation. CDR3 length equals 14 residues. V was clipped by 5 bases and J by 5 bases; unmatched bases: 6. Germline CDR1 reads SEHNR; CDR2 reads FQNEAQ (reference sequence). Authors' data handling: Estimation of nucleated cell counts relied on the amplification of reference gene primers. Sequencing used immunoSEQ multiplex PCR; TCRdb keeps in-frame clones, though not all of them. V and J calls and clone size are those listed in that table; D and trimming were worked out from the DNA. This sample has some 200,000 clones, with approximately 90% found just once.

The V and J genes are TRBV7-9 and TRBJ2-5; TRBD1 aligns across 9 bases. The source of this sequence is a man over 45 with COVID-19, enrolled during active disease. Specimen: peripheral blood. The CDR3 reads CASSLQGAQETQYF. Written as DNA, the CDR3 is TGTGCCAGCAGCCTACAGGGGGCTCAGGAGACCCAGTACTTC.